Listed below are T cell receptor beta chains from one sample, sequenced in a study of vaccination effects on CD4 cells after COVID-19. Data came from immunoSEQ multiplex PCR; TCRdb stores just in-frame clones and leaves some out. The sample yields about 24,000 clones, roughly 70% seen once. The antigens these receptors bind are not known. Sequenced here: CD4+ T cells from PBMCs cultured with SARS-CoV-2 spike peptides, sampled before COVID-19 vaccination. These TCRs come from a human donor who received a COVID-19 vaccine. CDR3s leave out the opening cysteine and the closing phenylalanine or tryptophan.

v_gene,j_gene,CDR3aa
TRBV29-1,TRBJ2-3,SVIVSTDTQY
TRBV11-2,TRBJ1-1,ASSLDLSMGSAF
TRBV27,TRBJ2-3,ASSRTSSSADTQY
TRBV9,TRBJ2-7,ASSVRELGGDEQY
TRBV6-5,TRBJ1-5,ASSHREDQPQH
TRBV6-4,TRBJ2-3,ASSDSGGATDTQY
TRBV4-2,TRBJ2-3,ASSQDGSQRADTQY
TRBV19,TRBJ2-5,ASSRSGLLGETQY
TRBV19,TRBJ1-1,ASSIDRNLGDTEAF
TRBV15,TRBJ1-5,ATSRDNQPQH
TRBV25-1,TRBJ2-2,ASSEIGELF
TRBV11-3,TRBJ2-1,ASSLGGTGGIGDSYNEQF
TRBV30,TRBJ2-7,AWSLGLAGGPGEQY
TRBV18,TRBJ1-3,ASSPRPQGSGWAGNTIY
TRBV3-1/TRBV3-2,TRBJ1-2,ASSLLSTGTGEGYT
TRBV6-1,TRBJ1-6,ASSEGDRDHSPLH
TRBV12-3/TRBV12-4,TRBJ1-5,ASSRGAYQPQH
TRBV5-4,TRBJ2-7,ASSLSLADPSYEQY
TRBV7-8,TRBJ1-4,ASSLGRVDEKLF
TRBV5-6,TRBJ1-3,ASSADRGAGNTIY
TRBV5-1,TRBJ2-7,ASSLPGLNSYEQY
TRBV5-1,TRBJ2-4,ASSPSGGRLSKNIQY
TRBV5-1,TRBJ2-1,ASSLEAGGSADEQF
TRBV3-1/TRBV3-2,TRBJ2-1,ASSLTSGSLPHEQF
TRBV7-9,TRBJ2-5,ASSFIGRPNQETQY
TRBV2,TRBJ2-5,ASSSGLQETQY
TRBV7-2,TRBJ2-1,ASGLAGGSSYNEQF
TRBV11-2,TRBJ1-4,ASSYLGWSNEKLF
TRBV10-3,TRBJ2-5,AISESSGNQETQY
TRBV5-5,TRBJ1-3,ASSLDRAGNTIY
TRBV30,TRBJ1-5,AWSVRAGDSNQPQH
TRBV6-5,TRBJ2-7,ASSYSTGLAYEQY
TRBV11-2,TRBJ2-6,ASSLGQGNPGANVLT
TRBV5-6,TRBJ2-3,ASSTPTGGGPLGTDTQY
TRBV11-2,TRBJ2-1,ASSSLAGGNEQF
TRBV6-5,TRBJ2-2,ASTRRTANTGELF
TRBV5-1,TRBJ2-1,ASSSWTSGIVSYEQF
TRBV12-3/TRBV12-4,TRBJ1-1,ASSLAIMGLPF
TRBV24-1,TRBJ1-5,ATTQGDQPQH
TRBV24-1,TRBJ2-2,ATSGTGGTGELF
TRBV2,TRBJ1-5,ASSDEGQGQPQH
TRBV19,TRBJ2-5,ASRAEAGGGETQY
TRBV6-6,TRBJ1-4,ASSYILGRRGEKLF
TRBV4-1,TRBJ1-3,ASSQVGGNTIY
TRBV19,TRBJ1-5,ASIRQEESNQPQH